This record concerns one TCR beta chain sequence. This clonotype was detected many times. Its antigen remains unidentified. Base qualities are not at hand, and no much larger clone is one base apart. The V end gives up 3 bases and the J end 2 bases, leaving 2 bases in the junction not matched to a gene. Based on the germline V gene, the CDR1 and CDR2 sequences are SGHAT and FQNNGV. The CDR3 goes from the cysteine to the phenylalanine over 14 residues. The CDR3 DNA has 42 bases and is translated from base 1. This record belongs to a study of breast tumors, draining lymph nodes, adjacent tissues (dated by TCRdb to the mid-2010s). Turning to the overall study: TCR beta repertoires were compared across tumor, adjacent nontumor tissue and axillary lymph nodes obtained from breast cancer patients. In human breast cancer, the study set out to assess how tumor, surrounding tissue and draining lymph node repertoires relate to one another and whether T cells might be exchanged between them. Broad study findings and their caveats: A scenario in which most tumor T cells derive from the lymph node and then expand within tumor tissue was judged to be consistent with the data. The conclusion that tumor T cells originate in lymph nodes was framed as consistent with a hypothesis rather than directly demonstrated. T-cell repertoire diversity in tumors was found to be lower than in lymph nodes but higher than in nontumor tissue, and preferential V and J gene usage was observed. The similarity between tumor and nontumor tissue repertoires was significantly greater in luminal-like breast cancer than in basal-like breast cancer.

The lymph node samples were taken from the axillary draining lymph nodes of breast cancer patients. TCRdb names Illumina HiSeq 2000 as the instrument used. Multiplex PCR amplification was used to build the TCR beta chain libraries. High-throughput sequencing was used to analyze the amplified TCR beta chain products. Clones were called with MiXCR by TCRdb after fastp trimmed the public reads at Q25, and only in-frame beta chains were retained. Each CDR3 protein appears once, grouped with its most common genes and DNA. Within this sample are a few hundred thousand distinct CDR3 sequences, with 30% to 35% of them counted one time only. 3.6% of the sample lies in the top ten.

The chain is assembled from TRBV11-2 and TRBJ2-3, with TRBD2 identical over 7 junction bases. The origin of this receptor is a female donor with breast cancer. Some clones in this sample may be carry-over from other donors' samples. Sequences were obtained from axillary lymph node tissue. CDR3 reads: CASSLTSPTDTQYF. Read as DNA, the sequence is TGTGCCAGCAGCTTGACTAGCCCCACAGATACGCAGTATTTT.